Below are 14 T cell receptor beta chains sequenced from a single sample in a study of CD8 T cells in ankylosing spondylitis. In TCRdb, the 5' RACE reads were re-called with MiXCR into one record per CDR3 protein. The table lists roughly 230,000 distinct CDR3 sequences, over 9.5% of them singletons. The sample comprised blood, either unsorted or a sorted T cell fraction (not recorded which). These receptors were taken from a male donor with ankylosing spondylitis or in good health (not recorded which).

Turning to this clonotype: A much larger clone is a single base away; this may be a read error. For the CDR3, the DNA is TGTGCCAGCAGCTTAGGGAGGGCTAACTACAATGAGCAGTTCTTC. It translates to CASSLGRANYNEQFF. The chain recombines TRBV7-9 with TRBJ2-1; tentative D call: TRBD2 (6 bases). Deletions cut 1 base from V and 3 bases from J, with 10 bases between. Per germline, CDR1 SEHNR and CDR2 FQNEAQ (reference sequence). The CDR3 is 15 amino acids.

This clonotype appeared a single time. In DNA form, the CDR3 reads TGTGCCATCAGTGAGACTAGTGACAATGAGCAGTTCTTC. This encodes CAISETSDNEQFF. The chain links TRBV10-3 to TRBJ2-1, with D perhaps TRBD2 (5 bases). This CDR3 is built from 13 residues. The V end lost 2 bases, the J end lost 5 bases, and 7 bases lay between the germline ends. The germline V gene encodes CDR1 ENHRY and CDR2 SYGVKD.

This chain uses TRBV7-2 with TRBJ2-1; the match to TRBD2 covers 9 bases. The CDR3 is 17 residues long. Trimming removed 2 bases from V and 4 bases from J; junction bases left unmatched: 9. Per germline, CDR1 SGHTA and CDR2 FQGNSA. Here the CDR3 reads CASSLLVAGALYNEQFF. CDR3 in DNA: TGTGCCAGCAGCTTATTGGTAGCGGGGGCCCTTTACAATGAGCAGTTCTTC.

The V gene is TRBV20-1, the J gene TRBJ1-1; 7 bases fit TRBD1. The V and J ends lost 6 bases and 3 bases, in that order; junction bases with no gene match: 10. CDR3 length: 14 residues. Germline lookup yields CDR1 DFQATT and CDR2 SNEGSKA (reference sequence). Here the CDR3 DNA reads TGCAGTGCCGAGCCGACAGGGCGGGACACTGAAGCTTTCTTT. It yields the protein CSAEPTGRDTEAFF.

This clonotype was counted ten times or more. The J gene is TRBJ2-3, the V gene TRBV29-1, with D possibly called TRBD1 or TRBD2 (7 bases each). Deletions cut 7 bases from V and 2 bases from J, with 19 bases between. In germline, CDR1 is SQVTM, CDR2 ANQGSEA. This CDR3 spans 15 amino acids. CDR3 sequence reads: CSAEGQGGVTDTQYF. The CDR3 region has the DNA TGCAGCGCCGAAGGTCAGGGGGGGGTCACAGATACGCAGTATTTT.

This clonotype was seen many times. This chain's CDR3 is CASSEQGSEQYF. The DNA of the CDR3 is TGCGCCAGCAGTGAGCAGGGAAGCGAGCAGTACTTC. This chain connects TRBV10-2 to TRBJ2-7; D may be TRBD1 (5 bases). The CDR3 has 12 residues. Germline assignment: CDR1 WSHSY and CDR2 SAAADI. Trimming took 2 bases from V and 6 from J, leaving 8 bases between them.

This clonotype was recorded at least ten times. The chain couples TRBV6-5 to TRBJ1-3, with 7 bases aligning to TRBD1. CDR3 size: 14 residues. Looked up from germline, CDR1 is MNHEY and CDR2 is SVGAGI. Unmatched junction bases numbered 2, after V lost 4 bases and J lost 2 bases. The CDR3 nucleotides read TGTGCCAGCAGTTTGACAGGGACTGGAAACACCATATATTTT. Its protein product is CASSLTGTGNTIYF.

This clonotype has at least ten counts. The genes are TRBV10-3 and TRBJ1-2; 11 positions match TRBD1. V lost 2 bases to trimming and J lost 4 bases; unmatched junction nucleotides: 0. Germline V gives CDR1 ENHRY, CDR2 SYGVKD. The CDR3 spans 14 residues. CDR3 region: CAISEGTGGYGYTF. CDR3 in DNA: TGTGCCATCAGTGAGGGGACAGGGGGCTATGGCTACACCTTC.

This clonotype was counted many times. V is TRBV20-1 and J is TRBJ1-5; 7 bases match TRBD1. Germline V gives CDR1 DFQATT, CDR2 SNEGSKA (reference sequence). This CDR3 spans 13 amino acids. The J segment lost 5 bases and the V segment lost 3 bases, leaving 4 bases of the junction unmatched. Written as DNA, the CDR3 is TGCAGTGCTAGGGACAGGACCGATCAGCCCCAGCATTTT. As protein: CSARDRTDQPQHF.

This clonotype has a count of ten or more. V is TRBV15 and J is TRBJ2-2; D unclear. V lost 0 bases to trimming and J lost 5 bases, with 4 bases between them. This CDR3 has 13 residues. CDR1 and CDR2 (germline): LNHNV, YYDKDF (reference sequence). The CDR3 is CATSRDLTGELFF. In nucleotides, the CDR3 is TGTGCCACCAGCAGAGATCTGACCGGGGAGCTGTTTTTT.

This clonotype appeared many times. The V call is TRBV25-1, the J call TRBJ2-1; the match to TRBD1 covers 9 bases. The CDR3 runs 16 residues. The V gene end was trimmed by 4 bases and the J gene end by 7 bases; junction bases not matched to a gene: 11. Germline assignment: CDR1 MGHDK and CDR2 SYGVNS. For the CDR3, the DNA is TGTGCCAGCAGTGGATCGGGACAGGGTTTTACAAATGAGCAGTTCTTC. Its protein product is CASSGSGQGFTNEQFF.

Ten or more counts support this clonotype. The chain recombines TRBV21-1 with TRBJ2-3; the D segment call TRBD1 is taken from the table without a DNA check. TRBV21-1 is a known pseudogene. CDR3 size: 19 residues. Here the CDR3 DNA reads TGTGCCAGCAGCAATCAAAGGCAGGGGGGACCTTCTAGCACAGATACGCAGTATTTT. Protein: CASSNQRQGGPSSTDTQYF.

At least ten counts were recorded for this clonotype. CDR3 in amino acids: CASSATSGGVGGELFF. In DNA, the CDR3 is TGTGCCAGCAGTGCCACTAGCGGGGGGGTCGGCGGGGAGCTGTTTTTT. The chain joins TRBV12-3 or TRBV12-4 to TRBJ2-2; 13 bases match TRBD2. V trimming: 5 bases; J trimming: 7 bases; junction bases outside the gene matches: 7. The CDR3 length is 16 residues.

The sample holds a few counts of this clonotype. J is TRBJ2-3 and V is TRBV7-2, with TRBD1 identical over 8 bases. The CDR3 is 15 residues long. The germline V gene encodes CDR1 SGHTA and CDR2 FQGNSA. The junction had 2 bases not matched to a gene; V was cut back by 1 base and J by 2 bases. For the CDR3, the DNA is TGTGCCAGCAGCTTAGGGACAGGGAACACAGATACGCAGTATTTT. As protein: CASSLGTGNTDTQYF.